These 31 T cell receptor beta chains share one sample of origin, sequenced in a study of spatial heterogeneity in lung cancer. Using its own MiXCR run on the 5' RACE reads, TCRdb lists one record per CDR3 protein. The sample contains about 19,000 distinct CDR3 sequences, 8% to 10% of which appear only once. Time point in this sample: blood at routine non-recurrence follow-up after resection. The input for sequencing was PBMCs, taken at follow-up. Receptors originate from a female donor with early-stage non-small cell lung cancer.

On this clonotype itself: A much larger clone differs from this one at a single base, so this may be a read error. Without the conserved terminal phenylalanine or tryptophan, this CDR3 likely stems from a read error. The V call is TRBV11-1, the J call TRBJ2-3; 9 positions match TRBD1. V lost 5 bases, J lost 8 bases, and 11 bases stayed unmatched. CDR1 SGHAT and CDR2 FQDESV come from the germline V gene (reference sequence). The CDR3 totals 15 residues. Here the CDR3 reads CASSKQGARSGTQYL. CDR3 nucleotides: TGTGCCAGCAGCAAACAGGGGGCCCGGTCCGGTACGCAGTATCTT.

This clonotype was counted many times. J is TRBJ2-3 and V is TRBV5-6; TRBD2 agrees at 9 bases. The CDR3 is 15 amino acids. Germline CDR1 is SGHDT and CDR2 is YYEEEE. J gave up 3 bases and V 4 bases, and 6 bases lay outside the gene matches. The DNA for the CDR3 is TGTGCCAGCAGCGGGGGACTAGCTGGGACAGATACGCAGTATTTT. It translates to CASSGGLAGTDTQYF.

There are many counts of this clonotype. The rearrangement links TRBV19 to TRBJ1-2; D gene uncertain. Trimming pared 9 bases from V and 4 bases from J, leaving 15 bases between. The CDR3 has 13 residues. Germline CDR1 reads LNHDA; CDR2 reads SQIVND (reference sequence). CDR3 nucleotide sequence: TGTGCCAGCCGCCGGGTGGGTACCTATGGCTACACCTTC. This encodes CASRRVGTYGYTF. The whole variable domain, remainder taken from reference TRBV19 and TRBJ1-2, is DGGITQSPKYLFRKEGQNVTLSCEQNLNHDAMYWYRQDPGQGLRLIYYSQIVNDFQKGDIAEGYSVSREKKESFPLTVTSAQKNPTAFYLCASRRVGTYGYTFGSGTRLTVV.

This clonotype was seen repeatedly, ten times or more. The chain has TRBV29-1 and TRBJ2-1, with D tentatively TRBD1 (5 bases). V was trimmed by 5 bases and J by 4 bases, leaving 6 bases between them. This CDR3 region has 11 residues. Germline CDR1 SQVTM, CDR2 ANQGSEA. In nucleotides, the CDR3 is TGCAGCGTTCAGGGATACAATGAGCAGTTCTTC. It encodes CSVQGYNEQFF.

In this sample, this clonotype turned up many times. Here the CDR3 DNA reads TGTGCCAGCAGCTTGGGGCTAGCGGGAGGGCCAGATGAGCAGTTCTTC. Encoded protein: CASSLGLAGGPDEQFF. V is TRBV5-4 and J is TRBJ2-1; 12 positions agree with TRBD2. The CDR3 extends over 16 amino acids. Germline V gene lookup returns CDR1 SGHNT and CDR2 YYREEE (reference sequence). The J segment lost 8 bases and the V segment lost 0 bases, leaving 6 bases of the junction unmatched.

There are many counts of this clonotype. This chain links TRBV2 with TRBJ2-1; D might be TRBD2 (6 bases). Germline V gene sequence: CDR1 SNHLY, CDR2 FYNNEI. Trimming removed 7 bases at V and 9 bases at J, with 16 bases between. The CDR3 has 13 residues. CDR3 in amino acids: CASTLDYAGEQFF. The CDR3 bases are TGTGCCAGCACCCTGGACTATGCGGGTGAGCAGTTCTTC.

The chain carries TRBV20-1 and TRBJ2-7; the D is unclear. The CDR3 is 10 residues long. Deletions cut 4 bases from V and 3 bases from J, with 4 bases between. Germline V gene lookup returns CDR1 DFQATT and CDR2 SNEGSKA (reference sequence). CDR3 residues: CSATYYEQYF. The CDR3 DNA is TGCAGTGCTACCTACTACGAGCAGTACTTC.

The V and J genes are TRBV12-5 and TRBJ2-7; TRBD1 matches 8 bases. There are 15 residues in the CDR3. CDR1 and CDR2 (germline): LGHNT, FRNRAP. Unmatched junction bases numbered 7, after V lost 2 bases and J lost 4 bases. Written as DNA, the CDR3 is TGTGCTAGTGGTTTGTACGGACAGGGAAAGTACGAGCAGTACTTC. Protein sequence: CASGLYGQGKYEQYF.

The rearrangement links TRBV12-3 or TRBV12-4 to TRBJ2-5, with D possibly being TRBD1 (5 bases). The CDR3 is 14 residues long. V lost 3 bases, J lost 1 base, and 9 bases lay in between. The CDR3 is CASSFGQGQETQYF. DNA of the CDR3: TGTGCCAGCAGTTTTGGGCAGGGCCAAGAGACCCAGTACTTC.

This clonotype was recorded many times. The chain combines TRBV5-1 with TRBJ2-2; 13 nucleotides agree with TRBD2. CDR1 SGHRS and CDR2 YFSETQ come from the germline V gene. Trimming at V came to 2 bases and at J to 6 bases, leaving 4 bases not matched to a gene. This CDR3 spans 16 amino acids. The DNA of the CDR3 is TGCGCCAGCAGCTTCGGCGGACTAGCGGGAGCCGGGGAGCTGTTTTTT. The encoded protein is CASSFGGLAGAGELFF.

This clonotype showed up many times. The V and J genes are TRBV7-2 and TRBJ2-5, with a tentative D call TRBD1 (5 bases). Germline lookup yields CDR1 SGHTA and CDR2 FQGNSA. The CDR3 loop spans 13 amino acids. The V end lost 4 bases, the J end lost 4 bases, and 10 bases lay between the germline ends. The CDR3 here is CASSSNRRETQYF. CDR3 nucleotide sequence: TGTGCCAGCAGCTCGAACAGGAGAGAGACCCAGTACTTC.

At least ten counts were recorded for this clonotype. The chain uses TRBV19 and TRBJ2-1; no clear D. Deletions cut 7 bases from V and 1 base from J, with 11 bases between. The CDR3 runs to 14 residues. CDR1 LNHDA and CDR2 SQIVND come from the germline V gene (reference sequence). The CDR3 region has the DNA TGTGCCAGTAAGGAAGGCCTATCCTACAATGAGCAGTTCTTC. Translating gives CASKEGLSYNEQFF.

This clonotype was observed at least ten times. The gene calls are TRBV20-1 and TRBJ2-2; 7 positions agree with TRBD2. CDR1 DFQATT and CDR2 SNEGSKA come from the germline V gene (reference sequence). CDR3 length: 15 amino acids. Losses at the gene ends were 1 base for V and 4 bases for J; bases not matched to a gene: 6. The CDR3 DNA is TGCAGTGCTAGAGGGGGCGGGAGAGGCACCGGGGAGCTGTTTTTT. Protein: CSARGGGRGTGELFF.

This clonotype was observed at least ten times. J is TRBJ2-6 and V is TRBV6-5; D gene ambiguous. The V and J ends lost 4 bases and 1 base respectively, with 17 bases between them. Germline values: CDR1 MNHEY, CDR2 SVGAGI. The CDR3 consists of 18 residues. The CDR3 reads CASSFIVGSPSGANVLTF. CDR3 sequence (DNA): TGTGCCAGCAGTTTTATCGTGGGTTCACCGTCTGGGGCCAACGTCCTGACTTTC.

A few counts support this clonotype. CDR3 sequence (DNA): TGTGCCAGCAGCGTACAAGAACTAGCGGTTCCCGGGGAGCTGTTTTTT. It yields the protein CASSVQELAVPGELFF. The chain joins TRBV9 to TRBJ2-2; 8 nucleotides align to TRBD2. Germline CDR1 SGDLS, CDR2 YYNGEE. Unmatched junction bases numbered 8, after V lost 1 base and J lost 6 bases. The CDR3 has 16 amino acids.

This clonotype was observed a handful of times. The rearrangement links TRBV7-2 to TRBJ1-5; tentative D call: TRBD1 (5 bases). Trimming removed 2 bases at V and 9 bases at J, with 8 bases between. Germline CDR1 is SGHTA and CDR2 is FQGNSA. This CDR3 region has 12 residues. The CDR3 protein is CASSLQGAPQHF. Written as DNA, the CDR3 is TGTGCCAGCAGCTTACAGGGTGCGCCCCAGCATTTT.

This sequence joins TRBV18 and TRBJ1-2; D is unresolved. The germline V and J ends were trimmed by 3 bases and 1 base, with 3 bases remaining between them. Germline CDR1 is KGHSH and CDR2 is LQKENI. This CDR3 contains 12 residues. In nucleotides, the CDR3 is TGTGCCAGCTCACCCAATAACTATGGCTACACCTTC. As protein: CASSPNNYGYTF.

This clonotype was recorded at least ten times. The chain joins TRBV4-2 to TRBJ2-4, with D possibly being TRBD2 (6 bases). The germline V gene encodes CDR1 LGHNA and CDR2 YNFKEQ. This CDR3 comprises 16 residues. Trimming pared 4 bases from V and 8 bases from J, leaving 21 bases between. The CDR3 nucleotides read TGTGCCAGCAGCCCCTGGGCAGCGGGTCGAGGGGACATTCAGTACTTC. This gives the protein CASSPWAAGRGDIQYF.

The chain is built from TRBV21-1 and TRBJ2-5; the DNA was not used to check the table's D call, TRBD2. TRBV21-1 is a pseudogene segment. This CDR3 is built from 18 residues. In nucleotides, the CDR3 is TGTGCCAGCAGCAAAGCTCGCCGCGTTCGGGACTGGCAAGAGACCCAGTACTTC. Translated, it gives CASSKARRVRDWQETQYF.

This clonotype was counted between two and nine times. The J gene is TRBJ1-6, the V gene TRBV6-6; TRBD1 agrees at 10 bases. V lost 4 bases, J lost 6 bases, and 3 bases stayed unmatched. The germline V gene encodes CDR1 MNHNY and CDR2 SVGAGI (reference sequence). The CDR3 extends over 15 amino acids. CDR3: CASSSTGGLNSPLHF. The CDR3 nucleotides read TGTGCCAGCAGTTCGACAGGGGGCCTTAATTCACCCCTCCACTTT.

This clonotype was recorded at least ten times. V usage is TRBV5-1 and J usage is TRBJ2-7, with 9 nucleotides matching TRBD2. The CDR3 consists of 20 residues. Germline loops: CDR1 SGHRS, CDR2 YFSETQ. Unmatched junction bases numbered 20, after V lost 4 bases and J lost 0 bases. The DNA for the CDR3 is TGCGCCAGCAGCCTTAGGACGGGACTAGCTTCTCTGATAGCCTCCTACGAGCAGTACTTC. It is translated as CASSLRTGLASLIASYEQYF.

This clonotype was counted many times. This rearrangement joins TRBV12-3 or TRBV12-4 to TRBJ1-2, with D possibly matching TRBD1 (5 bases). This CDR3 is 13 amino acids long. V lost 6 bases and J 6 bases, leaving 14 bases between the germline ends. The CDR3 sequence: CASRGRAKNGYTF. In DNA, the CDR3 is TGTGCCAGCAGGGGACGGGCCAAAAATGGCTACACCTTC.

Many counts were recorded for this clonotype. This rearrangement joins TRBV7-9 to TRBJ1-5, with D unresolved. The CDR3 sequence is 15 residues long. The V gene lost 1 base and the J gene lost 4 bases, with 11 bases spanning the gap. CDR1 SEHNR and CDR2 FQNEAQ come from the germline V gene (reference sequence). The CDR3 reads CASSLGPGFNQPQHF. The CDR3 DNA is TGTGCCAGCAGCTTAGGCCCGGGATTTAATCAGCCCCAGCATTTT.

The V and J genes are TRBV10-3 and TRBJ2-7; TRBD2 matches at 12 bases. Per germline, CDR1 ENHRY and CDR2 SYGVKD. There are 14 residues in the CDR3. V trimming: 8 bases; J trimming: 4 bases; junction bases outside the gene matches: 6. DNA of the CDR3: TGTGCCATCCTTGATGGACTAGCGGGATACGAGCAGTACTTC. Translated: CAILDGLAGYEQYF.

At least ten counts were recorded for this clonotype. The CDR3 sequence is CASSTQAGTGAYNEQFF. The DNA for the CDR3 is TGCGCCAGCAGCACCCAGGCCGGGACAGGGGCCTACAATGAGCAGTTCTTC. This chain uses TRBV5-1 with TRBJ2-1, with TRBD1 identical over 10 bases. Germline-derived CDR1 and CDR2 are SGHRS and YFSETQ. Trimming at V came to 4 bases and at J to 2 bases, leaving 9 bases not matched to a gene. The CDR3 loop spans 17 amino acids.

There are many counts of this clonotype. This sequence joins TRBV7-9 and TRBJ2-7; D gene ambiguous. The CDR3 sequence is 14 residues long. The V gene's germline CDR1 is SEHNR and CDR2 FQNEAQ (reference sequence). V was trimmed by 1 base and J by 2 bases, leaving 9 bases between them. The CDR3 DNA follows: TGTGCCAGCAGCTTAGAGGGCAGACCCTACGAGCAGTACTTC. This sequence encodes CASSLEGRPYEQYF. The full variable domain, in which reference TRBV7-9 and TRBJ2-7 provide the parts outside the CDR3, is DTGVSQNPRHKITKRGQNVTFRCDPISEHNRLYWYRQTLGQGPEFLTYFQNEAQLEKSRLLSDRFSAERPKGSFSTLEIQRTEQGDSAMYLCASSLEGRPYEQYFGPGTRLTVT.

A remark on this clonotype: A much larger clone differs from this one at a single base, so this may be a read error. The conserved phenylalanine or tryptophan normally closing the CDR3 is absent here, so this likely arose from a read error. The CDR3 coding sequence is TGTGCCAGCAGTGCCCGGTCCTACAATGAGCAGTTCATC. This codes for CASSARSYNEQFI. The rearrangement uses TRBV2 and TRBJ2-1; D gene uncertain. The CDR3 is 13 residues long. Germline V gene sequence: CDR1 SNHLY, CDR2 FYNNEI. Trimming left V 4 bases short and J 1 base short, with 5 bases between.

This clonotype has more than one count but fewer than ten. The chain links TRBV20-1 to TRBJ1-2; a possible D gene is TRBD1 (5 bases). Germline V CDR1 and CDR2: DFQATT, SNEGSKA (reference sequence). This CDR3 spans 12 amino acids. The V end was cut by 0 bases, the J end by 4 bases, with 6 bases between. The CDR3 DNA reads as TGCAGTGCTAGAGAGGGGGTCTATGGCTACACCTTC. Translating it yields CSAREGVYGYTF.

In its sample, this clonotype was seen many times. The V call is TRBV19, the J call TRBJ2-4; TRBD2 matches 7 bases. The CDR3 runs 13 residues. Germline CDR1 reads LNHDA; CDR2 reads SQIVND (reference sequence). The V segment lost 5 bases and the J segment 5 bases; nucleotides outside the gene matches: 3. CDR3 amino acids: CASSRTRQNIQYF. Here the CDR3 DNA reads TGTGCCAGTAGTCGGACTAGACAAAACATTCAGTACTTC.

This clonotype is labeled medium-sized. The chain couples TRBV7-9 to TRBJ1-1, with 7 nucleotides matching TRBD1. The CDR3 has 14 amino acids. V lost 4 bases and J lost 1; bases outside the gene matches: 3. Per germline, CDR1 SEHNR and CDR2 FQNEAQ (reference sequence). The CDR3 is CASSSHRGNTEAFF. CDR3 bases: TGTGCCAGCAGCTCGCACAGGGGGAACACTGAAGCTTTCTTT. The full variable domain, rest sourced from reference TRBV7-9 and TRBJ1-1, is DTGVSQNPRHKITKRGQNVTFRCDPISEHNRLYWYRQTLGQGPEFLTYFQNEAQLEKSRLLSDRFSAERPKGSFSTLEIQRTEQGDSAMYLCASSSHRGNTEAFFGQGTRLTVV.

This clonotype came up many times. V gene TRBV28 combines with J gene TRBJ2-3, with 7 bases fitting TRBD1. Germline CDR1 reads MDHEN; CDR2 reads SYDVKM. V was pared by 4 bases and J by 2 bases, with 6 bases of the junction left unmatched. CDR3 length: 15 amino acids. The CDR3: CASSSPGQITDTQYF. The CDR3 bases are TGTGCCAGCAGTTCTCCGGGACAGATCACAGATACGCAGTATTTT.